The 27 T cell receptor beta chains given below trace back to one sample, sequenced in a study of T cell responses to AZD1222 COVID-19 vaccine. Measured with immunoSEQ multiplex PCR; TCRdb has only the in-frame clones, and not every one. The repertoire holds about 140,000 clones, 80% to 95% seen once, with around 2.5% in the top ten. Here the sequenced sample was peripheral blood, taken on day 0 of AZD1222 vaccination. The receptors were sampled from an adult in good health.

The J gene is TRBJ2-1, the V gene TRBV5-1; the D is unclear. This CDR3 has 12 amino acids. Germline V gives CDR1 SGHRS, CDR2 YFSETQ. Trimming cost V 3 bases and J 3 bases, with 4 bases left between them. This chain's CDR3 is CASSWDYNEQFF. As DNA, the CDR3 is TGCGCCAGCAGCTGGGACTACAATGAGCAGTTCTTC.

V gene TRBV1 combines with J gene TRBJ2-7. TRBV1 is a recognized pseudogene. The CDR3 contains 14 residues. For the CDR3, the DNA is TGCACCAGCAGCCAAAGCTCCGTATGGGGGGAGCAGTACTTC. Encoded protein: CTSSQSSVWGEQYF.

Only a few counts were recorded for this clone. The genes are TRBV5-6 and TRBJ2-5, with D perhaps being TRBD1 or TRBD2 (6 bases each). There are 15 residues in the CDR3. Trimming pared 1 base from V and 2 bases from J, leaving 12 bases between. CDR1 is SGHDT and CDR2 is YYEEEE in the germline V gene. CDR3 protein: CASSLLGGRQETQYF. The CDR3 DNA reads TGTGCCAGCAGCTTGCTGGGGGGCCGTCAAGAGACCCAGTACTTC.

CDR3 region: CASSSAGGSYNEQFF. Here the CDR3 DNA reads TGTGCCAGCAGTTCAGCGGGAGGTTCCTACAATGAGCAGTTCTTC. The rearrangement links TRBV2 to TRBJ2-1; 9 positions match TRBD2. The CDR3 is made up of 15 amino acids. Germline V gene sequence: CDR1 SNHLY, CDR2 FYNNEI. Losses at the gene ends were 5 bases for V and 1 base for J; bases not matched to a gene: 3.

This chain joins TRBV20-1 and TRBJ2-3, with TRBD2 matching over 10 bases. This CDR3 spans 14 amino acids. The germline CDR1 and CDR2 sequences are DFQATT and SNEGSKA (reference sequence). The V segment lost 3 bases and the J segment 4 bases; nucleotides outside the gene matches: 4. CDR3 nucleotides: TGCAGTGCTAGTCTAGCGGGAGTCCCAGATACGCAGTATTTT. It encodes CSASLAGVPDTQYF.

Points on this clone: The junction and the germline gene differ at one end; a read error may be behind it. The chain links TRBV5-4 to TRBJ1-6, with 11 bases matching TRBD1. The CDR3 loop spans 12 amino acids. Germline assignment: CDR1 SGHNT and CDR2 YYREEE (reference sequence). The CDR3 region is CASSSQDRGPRF. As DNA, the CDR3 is TGTGCCAGCAGCTCCCAGGACAGGGGGCCCCGCTTT.

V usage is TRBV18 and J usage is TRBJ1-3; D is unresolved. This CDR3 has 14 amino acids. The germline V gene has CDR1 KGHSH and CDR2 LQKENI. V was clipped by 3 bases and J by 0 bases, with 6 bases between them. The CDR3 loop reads CASSPDNSGNTIYF. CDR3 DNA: TGTGCCAGCTCACCCGACAACTCTGGAAACACCATATATTTT.

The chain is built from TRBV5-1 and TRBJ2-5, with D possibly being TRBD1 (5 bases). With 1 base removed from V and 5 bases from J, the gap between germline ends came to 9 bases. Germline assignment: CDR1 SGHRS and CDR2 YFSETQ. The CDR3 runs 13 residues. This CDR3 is CASSLSGWETQYF. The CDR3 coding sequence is TGCGCCAGCAGCTTGTCAGGGTGGGAGACCCAGTACTTC.

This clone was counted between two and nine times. Written as DNA, the CDR3 is TGTGCCAGCAGCAAACAGGGGCCCGCTAACTATGGCTACACCTTC. It specifies CASSKQGPANYGYTF. This chain uses TRBV14 with TRBJ1-2; 7 positions match TRBD1. The CDR3 loop spans 15 amino acids. Trimming removed 5 bases from V and 0 bases from J; junction bases left unmatched: 6. Germline CDR1 SGHDN, CDR2 FVKESK.

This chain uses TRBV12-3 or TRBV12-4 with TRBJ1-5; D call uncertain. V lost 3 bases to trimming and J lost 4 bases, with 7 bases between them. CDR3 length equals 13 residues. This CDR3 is CASSFSENQPQHF. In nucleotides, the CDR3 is TGTGCCAGCAGTTTTTCTGAAAATCAGCCCCAGCATTTT.

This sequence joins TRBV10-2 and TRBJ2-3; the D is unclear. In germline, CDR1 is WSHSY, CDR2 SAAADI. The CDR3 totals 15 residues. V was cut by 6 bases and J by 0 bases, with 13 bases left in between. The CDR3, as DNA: TGCGCCAGCAGCGATAAGACGGTGAGCACAGATACGCAGTATTTT. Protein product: CASSDKTVSTDTQYF.

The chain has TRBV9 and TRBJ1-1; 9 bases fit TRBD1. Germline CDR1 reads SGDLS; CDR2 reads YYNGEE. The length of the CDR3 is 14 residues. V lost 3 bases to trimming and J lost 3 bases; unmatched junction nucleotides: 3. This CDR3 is CASSEGTGYTEAFF. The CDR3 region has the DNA TGTGCCAGCAGCGAGGGGACAGGGTACACTGAAGCTTTCTTT.

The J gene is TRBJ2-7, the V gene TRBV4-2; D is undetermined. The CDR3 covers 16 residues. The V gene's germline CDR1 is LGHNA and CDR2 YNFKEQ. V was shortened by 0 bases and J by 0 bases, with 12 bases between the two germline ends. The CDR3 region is CASSQEYSQSSYEQYF. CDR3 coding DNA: TGTGCCAGCAGCCAAGAATACAGTCAAAGCTCCTACGAGCAGTACTTC.

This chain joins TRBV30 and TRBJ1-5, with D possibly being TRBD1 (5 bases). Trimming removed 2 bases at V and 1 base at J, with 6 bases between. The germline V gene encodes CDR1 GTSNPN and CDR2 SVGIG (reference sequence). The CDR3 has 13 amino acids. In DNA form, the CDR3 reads TGTGCCTGGAGTTGGGGGAGCAATCAGCCCCAGCATTTT. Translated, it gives CAWSWGSNQPQHF.

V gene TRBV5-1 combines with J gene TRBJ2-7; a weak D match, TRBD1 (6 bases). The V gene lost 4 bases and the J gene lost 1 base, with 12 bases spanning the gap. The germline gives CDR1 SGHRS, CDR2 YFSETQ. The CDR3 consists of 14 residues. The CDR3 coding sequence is TGCGCCAGCAGCCCTTGGACAGCTTCCTACGAGCAGTACTTC. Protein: CASSPWTASYEQYF.

This CDR3 reads CSVDERGDFYGYTF. CDR3 nucleotides: TGCAGCGTTGACGAAAGGGGGGACTTCTATGGCTACACCTTC. The chain links TRBV29-1 to TRBJ1-2; TRBD1 is a possible D gene (6 bases). CDR3 length equals 14 residues. Between the trimmed V and J ends, which lost 3 bases and 4 bases, there was a span of 15 bases. CDR1 and CDR2 from the germline V gene are SQVTM and ANQGSEA.

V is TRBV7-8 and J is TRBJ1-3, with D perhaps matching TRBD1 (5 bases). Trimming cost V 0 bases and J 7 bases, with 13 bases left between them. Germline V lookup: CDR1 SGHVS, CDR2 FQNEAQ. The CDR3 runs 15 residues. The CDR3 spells CASSLALQGGNTIYF. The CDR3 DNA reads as TGTGCCAGCAGCTTAGCGCTCCAGGGCGGGAACACCATATATTTT.

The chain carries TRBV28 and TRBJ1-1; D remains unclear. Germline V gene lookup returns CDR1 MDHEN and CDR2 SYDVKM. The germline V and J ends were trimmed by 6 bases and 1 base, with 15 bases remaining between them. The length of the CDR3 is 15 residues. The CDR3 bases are TGTGCCAGCAGCCGGGCGAGGGATTGGAACACTGAAGCTTTCTTT. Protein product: CASSRARDWNTEAFF.

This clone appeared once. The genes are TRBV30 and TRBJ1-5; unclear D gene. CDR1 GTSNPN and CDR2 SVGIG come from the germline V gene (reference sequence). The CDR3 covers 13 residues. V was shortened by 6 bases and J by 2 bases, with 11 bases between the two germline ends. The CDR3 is CACNRGGNQPQHF. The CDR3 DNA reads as TGTGCCTGCAACCGGGGTGGCAATCAGCCCCAGCATTTT.

The chain's CDR3 is CSVRRGDYGYTF. The CDR3 DNA follows: TGCAGCGTTCGACGCGGGGACTATGGCTACACCTTC. The chain is built from TRBV29-1 and TRBJ1-2; D gene uncertain. The CDR3 has 12 amino acids. The V gene's germline CDR1 is SQVTM and CDR2 ANQGSEA. V lost 5 bases and J 3 bases, leaving 10 bases between the germline ends. Combining the CDR3 with reference TRBV29-1 and TRBJ1-2 gives the whole variable domain SAVISQKPSRDICQRGTSLTIQCQVDSQVTMMFWYRQQPGQSLTLIATANQGSEATYESGFVIDKFPISRPNLTFSTLTVSNMSPEDSSIYLCSVRRGDYGYTFGSGTRLTVV.

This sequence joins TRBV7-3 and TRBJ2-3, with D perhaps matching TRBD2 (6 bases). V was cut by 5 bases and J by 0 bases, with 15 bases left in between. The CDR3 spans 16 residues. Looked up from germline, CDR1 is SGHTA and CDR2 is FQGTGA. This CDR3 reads CASSPRPSASTDTQYF. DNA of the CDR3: TGTGCCAGCAGCCCCCGCCCTAGCGCTAGCACAGATACGCAGTATTTT.

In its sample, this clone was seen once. The chain's CDR3 is CASSPPRGTGQETQYF. CDR3 nucleotides: TGTGCCAGCAGCCCCCCTCGCGGAACAGGGCAAGAGACCCAGTACTTC. The rearrangement links TRBV7-2 to TRBJ2-5; D is possibly TRBD1 (6 bases). This CDR3 comprises 16 residues. The V end was cut by 5 bases, the J end by 2 bases, with 18 bases between. Germline loops: CDR1 SGHTA, CDR2 FQGNSA.

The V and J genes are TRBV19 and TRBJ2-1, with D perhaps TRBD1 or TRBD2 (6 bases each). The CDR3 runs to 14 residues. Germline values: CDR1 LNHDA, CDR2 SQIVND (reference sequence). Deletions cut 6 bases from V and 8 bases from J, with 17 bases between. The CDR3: CASRNPSRGHEQFF. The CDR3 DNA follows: TGTGCCAGTAGAAATCCGTCCCGGGGGCATGAGCAGTTCTTC.

In nucleotides, the CDR3 is TGTGCCAGCAGCTCAACCGGAAATCAGCCCCAGCATTTT. It yields the protein CASSSTGNQPQHF. The gene calls are TRBV11-2 and TRBJ1-5; no firm D call. Trimming removed 4 bases from V and 4 bases from J, with 8 bases in between. The CDR3 spans 13 residues. Germline V gene sequence: CDR1 SGHAT, CDR2 FQNNGV.

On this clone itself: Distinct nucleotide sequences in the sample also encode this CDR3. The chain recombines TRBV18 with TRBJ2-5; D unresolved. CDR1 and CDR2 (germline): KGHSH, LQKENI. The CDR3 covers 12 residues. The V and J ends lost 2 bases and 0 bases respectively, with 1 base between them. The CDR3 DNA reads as TGTGCCAGCTCACCAAACCAAGAGACCCAGTACTTC. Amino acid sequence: CASSPNQETQYF.

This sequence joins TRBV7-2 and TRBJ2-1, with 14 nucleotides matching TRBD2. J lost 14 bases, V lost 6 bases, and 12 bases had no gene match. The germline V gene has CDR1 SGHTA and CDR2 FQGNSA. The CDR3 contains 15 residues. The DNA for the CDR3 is TGTGCCAGCAGGCAACCGGGACTAGCGGGGGAGAGCAAGTTCTTC. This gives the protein CASRQPGLAGESKFF.

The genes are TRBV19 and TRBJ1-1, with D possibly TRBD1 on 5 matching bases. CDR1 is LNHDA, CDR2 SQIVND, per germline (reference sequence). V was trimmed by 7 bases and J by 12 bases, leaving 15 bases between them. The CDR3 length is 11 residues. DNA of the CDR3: TGTGCCAGTAAAGGGGCCACAATACCTTTCTTT. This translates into CASKGATIPFF. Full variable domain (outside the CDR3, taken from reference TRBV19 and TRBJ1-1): DGGITQSPKYLFRKEGQNVTLSCEQNLNHDAMYWYRQDPGQGLRLIYYSQIVNDFQKGDIAEGYSVSREKKESFPLTVTSAQKNPTAFYLCASKGATIPFFGQGTRLTVV.